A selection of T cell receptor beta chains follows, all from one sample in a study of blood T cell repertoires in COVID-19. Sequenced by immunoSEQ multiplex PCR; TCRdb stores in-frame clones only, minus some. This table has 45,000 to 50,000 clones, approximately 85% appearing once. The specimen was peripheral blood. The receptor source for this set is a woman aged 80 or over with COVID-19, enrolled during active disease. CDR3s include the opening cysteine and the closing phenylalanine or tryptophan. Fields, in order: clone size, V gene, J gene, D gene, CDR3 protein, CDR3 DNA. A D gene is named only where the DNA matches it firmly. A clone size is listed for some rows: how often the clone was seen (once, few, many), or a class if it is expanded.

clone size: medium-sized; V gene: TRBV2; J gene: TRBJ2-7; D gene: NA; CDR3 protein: CASSEVVQVFGQYF; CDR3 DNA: TGTGCCAGCAGTGAAGTTGTCCAGGTTTTCGGGCAGTACTTC
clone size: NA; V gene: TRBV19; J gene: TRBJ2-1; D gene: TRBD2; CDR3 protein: CASKVTSGAYNEQFF; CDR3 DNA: TGTGCCAGTAAGGTGACTAGCGGAGCTTACAATGAGCAGTTCTTC
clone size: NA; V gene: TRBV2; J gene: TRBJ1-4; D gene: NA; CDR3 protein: CASSEQGNGEKLFF; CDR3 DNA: TGTGCCAGCAGCGAACAGGGTAATGGAGAAAAACTGTTTTTT
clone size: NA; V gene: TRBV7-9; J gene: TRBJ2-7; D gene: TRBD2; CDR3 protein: CASSLVGDGSGAPGEQYF; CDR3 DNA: TGTGCCAGCAGCTTAGTCGGAGACGGTAGCGGGGCCCCTGGCGAGCAGTACTTC
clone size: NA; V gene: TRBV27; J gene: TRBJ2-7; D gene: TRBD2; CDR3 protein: CASSYGAGGSYEQYF; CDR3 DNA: TGTGCCAGCAGTTATGGCGCGGGAGGCTCCTACGAGCAGTACTTC
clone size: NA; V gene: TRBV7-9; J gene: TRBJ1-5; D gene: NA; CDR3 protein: CASSQQGDQPQHF; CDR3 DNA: TGTGCCAGCAGCCAACAGGGCGATCAGCCCCAGCATTTT
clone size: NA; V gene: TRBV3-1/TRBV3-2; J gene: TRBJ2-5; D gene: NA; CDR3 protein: CASSRGEKETQYF; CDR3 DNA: TGTGCCAGCAGCCGGGGGGAGAAAGAGACCCAGTACTTC
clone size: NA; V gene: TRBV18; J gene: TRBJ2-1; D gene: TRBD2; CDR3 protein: CASSPGTSANEQFF; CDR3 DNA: TGTGCCAGCTCACCAGGGACTAGCGCAAATGAGCAGTTCTTC
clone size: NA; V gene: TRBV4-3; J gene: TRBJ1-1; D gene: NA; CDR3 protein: CASSPTAGNTEAFF; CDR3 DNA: TGCGCCAGCAGCCCCACCGCGGGGAACACTGAAGCTTTCTTT
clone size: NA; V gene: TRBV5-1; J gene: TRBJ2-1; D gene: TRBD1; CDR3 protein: CASSSGQGGYNEQFF; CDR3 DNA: TGCGCCAGCAGTAGTGGACAGGGGGGCTACAATGAGCAGTTCTTC
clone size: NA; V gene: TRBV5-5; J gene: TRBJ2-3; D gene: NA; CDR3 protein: CASSLARSTDTQYF; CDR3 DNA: TGTGCCAGCAGCTTGGCGCGAAGCACAGATACGCAGTATTTT
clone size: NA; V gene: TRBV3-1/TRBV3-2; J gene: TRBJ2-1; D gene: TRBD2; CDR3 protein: CASSQEGGLYNEQFF; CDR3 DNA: TGTGCCAGCAGCCAAGAGGGGGGGTTGTACAATGAGCAGTTCTTC
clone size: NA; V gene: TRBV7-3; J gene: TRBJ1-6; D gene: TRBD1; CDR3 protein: CASSLDRGTLPLHF; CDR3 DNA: TGTGCCAGCAGCTTAGACAGGGGCACCCTCCCCCTCCACTTT
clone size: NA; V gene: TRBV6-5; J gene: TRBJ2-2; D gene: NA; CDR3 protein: CASSSRPSSRTGELFF; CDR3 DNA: TGTGCCAGCAGTTCCCGCCCTAGCTCCCGGACCGGGGAGCTGTTTTTT
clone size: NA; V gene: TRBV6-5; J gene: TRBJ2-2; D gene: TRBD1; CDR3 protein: CASVGTGDWTGELFF; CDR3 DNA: TGTGCCAGCGTTGGGACAGGGGATTGGACCGGGGAGCTGTTTTTT
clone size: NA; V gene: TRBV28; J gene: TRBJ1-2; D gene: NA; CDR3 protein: CASSLLSYGYTF; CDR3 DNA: TGTGCCAGCAGTCTCCTGTCCTATGGCTACACCTTC
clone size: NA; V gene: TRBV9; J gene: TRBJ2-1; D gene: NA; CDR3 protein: CASSQGTASDEQFF; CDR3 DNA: TGTGCCAGCAGCCAGGGGACGGCGTCCGATGAGCAGTTCTTC
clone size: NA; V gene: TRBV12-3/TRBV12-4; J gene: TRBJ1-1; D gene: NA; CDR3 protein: CASKVGSFAFF; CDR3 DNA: TGTGCCAGCAAAGTTGGGAGCTTCGCTTTCTTT
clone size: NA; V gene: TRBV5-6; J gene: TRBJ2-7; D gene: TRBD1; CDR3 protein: CASTSGTDYEQYF; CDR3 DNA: TGTGCCAGCACCTCCGGGACAGACTACGAGCAGTACTTC
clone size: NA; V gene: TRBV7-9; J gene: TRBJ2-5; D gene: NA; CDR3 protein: CASSLAGSQFTQETQYF; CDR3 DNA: TGTGCCAGCAGCTTAGCGGGGAGTCAGTTCACCCAAGAGACCCAGTACTTC
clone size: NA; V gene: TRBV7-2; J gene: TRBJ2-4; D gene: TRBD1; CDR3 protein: CASSFTGQGFIQYF; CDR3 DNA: TGTGCCAGCAGCTTCACTGGACAGGGGTTCATTCAGTACTTC
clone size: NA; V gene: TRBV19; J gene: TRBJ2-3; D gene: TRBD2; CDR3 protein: CASNERLTSGRSTDTQYF; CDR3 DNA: TGTGCCAGCAATGAACGCCTCACTAGCGGGAGGAGCACAGATACGCAGTATTTT
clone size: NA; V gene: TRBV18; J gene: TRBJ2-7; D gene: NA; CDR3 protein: CASSLQSPYYEQYF; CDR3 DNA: TGTGCCAGCTCACTACAATCTCCTTACTACGAGCAGTACTTC
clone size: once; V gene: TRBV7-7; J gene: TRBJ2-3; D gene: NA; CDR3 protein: CASSLTGSSTDTQYF; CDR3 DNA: TGTGCCAGCAGCCTCACGGGATCCAGCACAGATACGCAGTATTTT
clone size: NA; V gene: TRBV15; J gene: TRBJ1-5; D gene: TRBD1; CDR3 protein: CATSSPALQGGINQPQHF; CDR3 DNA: TGTGCCACCAGCAGTCCCGCCTTACAGGGGGGGATCAATCAGCCCCAGCATTTT
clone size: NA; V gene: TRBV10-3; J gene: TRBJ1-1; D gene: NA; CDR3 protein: CAISGTDRRNTEAFF; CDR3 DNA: TGTGCCATCAGTGGAACCGACAGGAGGAACACTGAAGCTTTCTTT
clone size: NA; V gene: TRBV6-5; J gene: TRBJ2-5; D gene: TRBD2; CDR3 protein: CASSSGSWETQYF; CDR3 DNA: TGTGCCAGCAGTAGCGGGAGTTGGGAGACCCAGTACTTC
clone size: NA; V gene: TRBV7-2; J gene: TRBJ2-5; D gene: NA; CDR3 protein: CASSSKSRGVGETQYF; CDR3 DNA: TGTGCCAGCAGCTCCAAGTCCAGGGGTGTGGGGGAGACCCAGTACTTC
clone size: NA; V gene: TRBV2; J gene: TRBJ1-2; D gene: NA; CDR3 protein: CASSPLVGRGYGYTF; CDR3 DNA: TGTGCCAGCAGTCCCTTGGTCGGAAGGGGCTATGGCTACACCTTC
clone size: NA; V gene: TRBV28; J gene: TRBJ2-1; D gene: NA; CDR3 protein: CASSFGGRDYNEQFF; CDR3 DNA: TGTGCCAGCAGTTTCGGGGGGCGGGACTACAATGAGCAGTTCTTC
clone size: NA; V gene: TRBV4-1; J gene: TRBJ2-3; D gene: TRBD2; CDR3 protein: CASSQDGRGGTDTQYF; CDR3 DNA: TGCGCCAGCAGCCAAGATGGTCGGGGGGGCACAGATACGCAGTATTTT
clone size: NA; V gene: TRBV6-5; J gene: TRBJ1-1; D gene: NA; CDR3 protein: CASSSGYGLEAFF; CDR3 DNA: TGTGCCAGCAGTTCCGGGTATGGTCTTGAAGCTTTCTTT